This TCR beta chain was recovered during a study of blood T cell repertoires in COVID-19. For the study at large: Collection of acute and convalescent COVID-19 samples took place in the United States, Italy and Spain.

Seattle patients were enrolled while actively infected and followed longitudinally. There are 15 residues in the CDR3. Germline trimming cut 8 bases from V and 0 bases from J; bases unmatched to any gene: 5. CDR1 is LNHDA and CDR2 is SQIVND in the germline V gene (reference sequence). In the source study's methods: Nucleated cell counts were estimated from reference gene primer amplification. Sequencing was performed with immunoSEQ multiplex PCR; in TCRdb, only in-frame clones are kept and a portion is missing. D and trimming were read from the DNA, whereas the V and J calls and clone size are those reported in that table. The table includes roughly 290,000 clones, around 90% detected once.

This receptor was taken from a woman in her twenties or thirties with COVID-19, enrolled during active disease. This chain joins TRBV19 and TRBJ1-5; the match to TRBD1 covers 9 bases. The sample consisted of peripheral blood. In DNA form, the CDR3 reads TGTGCCAGTCTGGACAGGGGCTATAGCAATCAGCCCCAGCATTTT. Residues: CASLDRGYSNQPQHF.